This TCR beta chain stems from a study of T-cell reconstitution after alpha-beta-depleted transplantation in children. CDR3 length equals 17 residues. Germline CDR1 and CDR2: LGHNA and YSLEER. The J segment lost 7 bases and the V segment lost 4 bases, leaving 12 bases of the junction unmatched. As it was prepared, the TCRbeta library received unique molecular identifiers. TCRdb re-derived calls from the PCR reads in MiXCR, one entry per CDR3 protein. The data contain 120,000 to 150,000 distinct CDR3 sequences, 8.5% to 10% of them singletons. The J gene is TRBJ2-1, the V gene TRBV4-3, with 11 bases lining up with TRBD2. Sequencing was performed on PBMCs, mostly from graft donor cells, taken 180 days after TCRalphabeta/CD19-depleted stem cell transplant. The sequence came from a female patient aged 2-9 years who had a stem cell transplant for congenital amegakaryocytic thrombocytopenia, so the T cells may come from the graft donor. CDR3 coding DNA: TGCGCCAGCAGCCGAACCCGAACGGGACTAGCGGTGAATGAGCAGTTCTTC. Translated: CASSRTRTGLAVNEQFF.